Shown below are 11 T cell receptor beta chains from a single sample sequenced in a study of blood T cell repertoires in COVID-19. TCRdb keeps only in-frame clones here, not all; method: immunoSEQ multiplex PCR. The repertoire has hundreds of thousands of clones, 80% to 90% of them found once; the top ten carry roughly 1%. Input material: PBMCs or T cells enriched from blood (not recorded which). The origin of the receptors is a man aged 18-30 years who had recovered from COVID-19.

The V and J genes are TRBV4-1 and TRBJ1-3; TRBD1 is a possible D gene (5 bases). V shed 0 bases and J shed 4 bases, with 13 bases lying between them. The CDR3 has 16 amino acids. Germline loops: CDR1 MGHRA, CDR2 YSYEKL. CDR3 bases: TGCGCCAGCAGCCAAGATAATTCGCCAGGGGGAAACACCATATATTTT. This translates into CASSQDNSPGGNTIYF.

The chain joins TRBV2 to TRBJ2-3; weak D call: TRBD2 (6 bases). V gave up 1 base and J gave up 0 bases, with 17 bases separating them. From germline, CDR1 is SNHLY and CDR2 FYNNEI. CDR3 length: 18 amino acids. CDR3 sequence (DNA): TGTGCCAGCAGTGAAGGTCCGGGGGACTTACGTAGCACAGATACGCAGTATTTT. Residues: CASSEGPGDLRSTDTQYF. Based on the CDR3 plus reference TRBV2 and TRBJ2-3, the full variable domain is EPEVTQTPSHQVTQMGQEVILRCVPISNHLYFYWYRQILGQKVEFLVSFYNNEISEKSEIFDDQFSVERPDGSNFTLKIRSTKLEDSAMYFCASSEGPGDLRSTDTQYFGPGTRLTVL.

The chain joins TRBV27 to TRBJ2-1, with D perhaps TRBD2 (6 bases). Germline values: CDR1 MNHEY, CDR2 SMNVEV (reference sequence). The CDR3 runs to 14 residues. The germline V and J ends were trimmed by 2 bases and 3 bases, with 8 bases remaining between them. The CDR3 nucleotides read TGTGCCAGCAGTTTAAGGGGACTCTACAATGAGCAGTTCTTC. It encodes CASSLRGLYNEQFF.

V is TRBV5-1 and J is TRBJ1-2; 8 bases fit TRBD1. V lost 4 bases, J lost 4 bases, and 6 bases stayed unmatched. The CDR3 is 14 amino acids. Per the germline V gene, CDR1 is SGHRS and CDR2 is YFSETQ. CDR3 coding DNA: TGCGCCAGCAGCCCACAGGGGGACGCCTATGGCTACACCTTC. Encoded protein: CASSPQGDAYGYTF.

The rearrangement uses TRBV19 and TRBJ2-5, with TRBD1 matching over 7 bases. Germline CDR1 is LNHDA and CDR2 is SQIVND (reference sequence). V was pared by 5 bases and J by 10 bases, with 13 bases of the junction left unmatched. The CDR3 contains 14 residues. CDR3 DNA: TGTGCCAGTAGTCTCCCAGGACAGGTTGGGAGCCAGTACTTC. It translates to CASSLPGQVGSQYF.

The J gene is TRBJ2-7, the V gene TRBV19; 7 bases line up with TRBD1. The germline V gene has CDR1 LNHDA and CDR2 SQIVND (reference sequence). V was clipped by 8 bases and J by 3 bases; unmatched bases: 13. This CDR3 is 15 amino acids long. This chain's CDR3 is CASSPGATGYYEQYF. The CDR3 coding sequence is TGTGCCAGTTCCCCCGGGGCGACAGGGTACTACGAGCAGTACTTC.

The chain carries TRBV7-3 and TRBJ2-1, with 9 bases matching TRBD2. Germline values: CDR1 SGHTA, CDR2 FQGTGA. After removal of 5 bases from V and 9 bases from J, the junction contained 8 bases not matched to a gene. CDR3 length equals 14 residues. CDR3 nucleotides: TGTGCCAGCAGCGAAGCGGGAGGAACGGGTGAGCAGTTCTTC. Protein sequence: CASSEAGGTGEQFF. Together with reference TRBV7-3 and TRBJ2-1, the CDR3 gives the full variable domain: GAGVSQTPSNKVTEKGKYVELRCDPISGHTALYWYRQSLGQGPEFLIYFQGTGAADDSGLPNDRFFAVRPEGSVSTLKIQRTERGDSAVYLCASSEAGGTGEQFFGPGTRLTVL.

The chain employs TRBV9 and TRBJ2-1; no clear D gene. This CDR3 comprises 16 residues. V was pared by 3 bases and J by 0 bases, with 13 bases between. Germline lookup yields CDR1 SGDLS and CDR2 YYNGEE. The CDR3 here is CASSGSFLYSYNEQFF. The CDR3 DNA reads as TGTGCCAGCAGCGGTTCTTTTTTGTACTCCTACAATGAGCAGTTCTTC.

The chain uses TRBV2 and TRBJ2-1, with D possibly matching TRBD2 (5 bases). The CDR3 has 15 amino acids. Trimming took 7 bases from V and 4 from J, leaving 17 bases between them. Germline V CDR1 and CDR2: SNHLY, FYNNEI. CDR3 loop: CASIVSRGAYNEQFF. The CDR3 region has the DNA TGTGCCAGCATCGTATCCCGGGGAGCATACAATGAGCAGTTCTTC.

The chain combines TRBV7-3 with TRBJ1-3; 8 nucleotides align to TRBD1. CDR1 and CDR2 from the germline V gene are SGHTA and FQGTGA. V trimming: 3 bases; J trimming: 2 bases; junction bases outside the gene matches: 3. CDR3 length: 15 amino acids. The CDR3: CASSLGQAAGNTIYF. The CDR3 nucleotides read TGTGCCAGCAGCTTGGGACAGGCGGCTGGAAACACCATATATTTT.

The rearrangement joins TRBV7-9 to TRBJ1-2; TRBD1 matches at 9 bases. The V and J ends lost 3 bases and 6 bases, in that order; junction bases with no gene match: 8. The germline V gene has CDR1 SEHNR and CDR2 FQNEAQ (reference sequence). This CDR3 is built from 15 residues. The CDR3 bases are TGTGCCAGCAGCTTCGGGACAGGGATAAGGAATGGCTACACCTTC. This gives the protein CASSFGTGIRNGYTF.